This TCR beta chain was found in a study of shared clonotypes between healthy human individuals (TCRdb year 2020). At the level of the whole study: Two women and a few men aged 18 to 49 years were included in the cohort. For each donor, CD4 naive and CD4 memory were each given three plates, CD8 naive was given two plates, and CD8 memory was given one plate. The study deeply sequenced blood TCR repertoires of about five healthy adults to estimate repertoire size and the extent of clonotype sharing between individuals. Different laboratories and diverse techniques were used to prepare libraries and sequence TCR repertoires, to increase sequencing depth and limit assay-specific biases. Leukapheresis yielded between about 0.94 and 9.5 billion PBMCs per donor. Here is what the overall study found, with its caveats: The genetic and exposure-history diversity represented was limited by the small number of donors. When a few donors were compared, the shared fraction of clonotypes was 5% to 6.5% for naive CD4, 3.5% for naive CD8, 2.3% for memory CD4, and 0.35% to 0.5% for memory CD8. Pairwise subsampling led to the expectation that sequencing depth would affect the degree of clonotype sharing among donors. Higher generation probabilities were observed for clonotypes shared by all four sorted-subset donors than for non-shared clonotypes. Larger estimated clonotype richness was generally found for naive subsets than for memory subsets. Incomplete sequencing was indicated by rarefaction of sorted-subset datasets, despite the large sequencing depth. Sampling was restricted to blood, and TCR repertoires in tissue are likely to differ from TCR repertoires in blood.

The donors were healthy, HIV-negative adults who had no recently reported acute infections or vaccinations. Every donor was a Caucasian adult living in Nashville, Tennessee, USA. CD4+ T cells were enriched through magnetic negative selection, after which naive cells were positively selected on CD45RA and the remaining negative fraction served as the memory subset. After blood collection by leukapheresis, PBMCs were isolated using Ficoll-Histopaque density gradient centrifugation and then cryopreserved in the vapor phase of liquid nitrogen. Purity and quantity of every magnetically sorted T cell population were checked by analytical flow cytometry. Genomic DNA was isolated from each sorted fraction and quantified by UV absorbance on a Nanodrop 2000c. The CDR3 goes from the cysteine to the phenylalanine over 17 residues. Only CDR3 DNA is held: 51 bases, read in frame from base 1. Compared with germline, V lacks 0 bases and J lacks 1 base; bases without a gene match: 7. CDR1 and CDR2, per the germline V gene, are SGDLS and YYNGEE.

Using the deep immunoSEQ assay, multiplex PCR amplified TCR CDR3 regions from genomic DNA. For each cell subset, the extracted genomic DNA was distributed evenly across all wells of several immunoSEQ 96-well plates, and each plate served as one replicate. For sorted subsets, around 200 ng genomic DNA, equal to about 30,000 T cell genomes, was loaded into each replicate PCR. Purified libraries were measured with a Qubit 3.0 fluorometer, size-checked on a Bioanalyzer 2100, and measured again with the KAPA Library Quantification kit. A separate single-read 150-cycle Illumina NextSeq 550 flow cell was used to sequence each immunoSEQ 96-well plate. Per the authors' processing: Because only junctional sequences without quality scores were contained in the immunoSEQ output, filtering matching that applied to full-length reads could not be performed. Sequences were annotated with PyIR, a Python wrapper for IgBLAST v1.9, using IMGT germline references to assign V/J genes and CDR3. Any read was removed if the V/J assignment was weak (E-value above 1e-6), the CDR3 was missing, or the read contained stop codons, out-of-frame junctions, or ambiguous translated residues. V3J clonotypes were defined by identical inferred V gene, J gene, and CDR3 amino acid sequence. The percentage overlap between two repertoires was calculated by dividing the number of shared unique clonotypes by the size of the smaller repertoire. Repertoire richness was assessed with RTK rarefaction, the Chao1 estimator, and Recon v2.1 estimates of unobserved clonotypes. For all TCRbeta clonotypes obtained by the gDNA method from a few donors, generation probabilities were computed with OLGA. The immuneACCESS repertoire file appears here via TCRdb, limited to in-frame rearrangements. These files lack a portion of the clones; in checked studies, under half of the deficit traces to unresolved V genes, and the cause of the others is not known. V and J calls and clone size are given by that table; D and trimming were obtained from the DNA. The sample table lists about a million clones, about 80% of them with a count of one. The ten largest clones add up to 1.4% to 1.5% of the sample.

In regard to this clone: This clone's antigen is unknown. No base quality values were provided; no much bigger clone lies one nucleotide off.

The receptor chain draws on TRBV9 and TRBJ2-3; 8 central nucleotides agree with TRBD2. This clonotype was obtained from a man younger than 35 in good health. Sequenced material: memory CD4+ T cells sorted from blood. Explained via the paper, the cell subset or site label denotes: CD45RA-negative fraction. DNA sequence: TGTGCCAGCAGCGTAGCGGGAGGGTTGATTGGCACAGATACGCAGTATTTT. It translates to CASSVAGGLIGTDTQYF.